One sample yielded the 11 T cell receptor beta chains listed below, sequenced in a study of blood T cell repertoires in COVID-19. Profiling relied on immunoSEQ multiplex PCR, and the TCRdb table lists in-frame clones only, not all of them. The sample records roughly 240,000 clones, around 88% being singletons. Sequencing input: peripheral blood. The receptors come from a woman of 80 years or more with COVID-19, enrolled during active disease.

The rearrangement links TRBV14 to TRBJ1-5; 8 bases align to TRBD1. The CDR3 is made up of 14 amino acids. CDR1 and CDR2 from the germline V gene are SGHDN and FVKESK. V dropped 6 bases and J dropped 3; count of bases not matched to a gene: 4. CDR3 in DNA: TGTGCCAGCAGTCGACAGGGGAACAATCAGCCCCAGCATTTT. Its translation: CASSRQGNNQPQHF.

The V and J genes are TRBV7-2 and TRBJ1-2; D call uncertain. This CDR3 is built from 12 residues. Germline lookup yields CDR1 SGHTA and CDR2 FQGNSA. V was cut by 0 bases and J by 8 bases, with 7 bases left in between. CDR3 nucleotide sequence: TGTGCCAGCAGCTTAGCTAGGAGAGGCTACACCTTC. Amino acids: CASSLARRGYTF.

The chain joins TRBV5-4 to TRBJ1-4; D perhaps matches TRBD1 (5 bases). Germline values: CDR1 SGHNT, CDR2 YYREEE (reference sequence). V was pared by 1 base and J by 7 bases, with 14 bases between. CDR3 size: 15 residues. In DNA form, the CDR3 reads TGTGCCAGCAGCTTGACTCAGGGAAGGGGTGAAAAACTGTTTTTT. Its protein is CASSLTQGRGEKLFF.

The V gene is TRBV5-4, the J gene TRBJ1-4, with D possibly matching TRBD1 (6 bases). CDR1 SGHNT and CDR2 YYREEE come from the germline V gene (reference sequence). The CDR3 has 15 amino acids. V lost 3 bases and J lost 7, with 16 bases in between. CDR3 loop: CASSSPGQSTEKLFF. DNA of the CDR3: TGTGCCAGCAGCTCGCCCGGACAGTCTACTGAAAAACTGTTTTTT.

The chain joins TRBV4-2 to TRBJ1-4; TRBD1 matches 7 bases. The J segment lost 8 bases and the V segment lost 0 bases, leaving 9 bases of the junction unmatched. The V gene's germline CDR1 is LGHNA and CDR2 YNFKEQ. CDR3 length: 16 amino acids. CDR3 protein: CASSQDRSQGSEKLFF. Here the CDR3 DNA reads TGTGCCAGCAGCCAAGATCGATCACAGGGGAGCGAAAAACTGTTTTTT.

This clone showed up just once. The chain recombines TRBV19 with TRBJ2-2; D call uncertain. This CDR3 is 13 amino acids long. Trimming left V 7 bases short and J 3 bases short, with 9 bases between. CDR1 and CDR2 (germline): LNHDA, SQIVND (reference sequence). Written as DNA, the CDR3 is TGTGCCAGTACGCGAGGATACACCGGGGAGCTGTTTTTT. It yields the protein CASTRGYTGELFF.

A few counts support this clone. The CDR3 bases are TGTGCCATCAGTGAATCGGGTCGCGGCAATCAGCCCCAGCATTTT. This translates into CAISESGRGNQPQHF. The chain couples TRBV10-3 to TRBJ1-5; D not resolved. V was pared by 3 bases and J by 2 bases, with 11 bases between. The CDR3 runs to 15 residues. The V gene's germline CDR1 is ENHRY and CDR2 SYGVKD.

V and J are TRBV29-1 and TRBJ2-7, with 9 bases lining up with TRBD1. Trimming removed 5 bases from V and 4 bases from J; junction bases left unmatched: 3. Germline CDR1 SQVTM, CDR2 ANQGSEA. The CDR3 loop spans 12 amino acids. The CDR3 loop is CSVWDRVYEQYF. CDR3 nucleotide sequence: TGCAGCGTTTGGGACAGGGTTTACGAGCAGTACTTC.

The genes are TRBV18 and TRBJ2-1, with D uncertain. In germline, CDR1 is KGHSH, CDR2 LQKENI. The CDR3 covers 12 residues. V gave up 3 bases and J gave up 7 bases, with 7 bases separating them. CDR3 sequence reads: CASSPRVNEQFF. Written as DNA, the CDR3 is TGTGCCAGCTCACCTCGCGTTAATGAGCAGTTCTTC.

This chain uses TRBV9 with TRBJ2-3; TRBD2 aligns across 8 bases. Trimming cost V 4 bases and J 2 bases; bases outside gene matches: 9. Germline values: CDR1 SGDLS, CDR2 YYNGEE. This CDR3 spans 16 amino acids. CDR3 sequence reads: CASSTPGGVTTDTQYF. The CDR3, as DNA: TGTGCCAGCAGCACCCCCGGGGGGGTCACCACAGATACGCAGTATTTT.

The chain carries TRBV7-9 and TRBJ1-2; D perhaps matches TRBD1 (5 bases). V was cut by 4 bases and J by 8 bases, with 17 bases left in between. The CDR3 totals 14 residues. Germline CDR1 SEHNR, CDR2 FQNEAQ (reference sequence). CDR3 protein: CASSWDSGWEGYTF. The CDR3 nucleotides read TGTGCCAGCAGCTGGGACTCCGGCTGGGAAGGCTACACCTTC. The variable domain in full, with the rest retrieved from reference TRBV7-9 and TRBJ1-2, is DTGVSQNPRHKITKRGQNVTFRCDPISEHNRLYWYRQTLGQGPEFLTYFQNEAQLEKSRLLSDRFSAERPKGSFSTLEIQRTEQGDSAMYLCASSWDSGWEGYTFGSGTRLTVV.